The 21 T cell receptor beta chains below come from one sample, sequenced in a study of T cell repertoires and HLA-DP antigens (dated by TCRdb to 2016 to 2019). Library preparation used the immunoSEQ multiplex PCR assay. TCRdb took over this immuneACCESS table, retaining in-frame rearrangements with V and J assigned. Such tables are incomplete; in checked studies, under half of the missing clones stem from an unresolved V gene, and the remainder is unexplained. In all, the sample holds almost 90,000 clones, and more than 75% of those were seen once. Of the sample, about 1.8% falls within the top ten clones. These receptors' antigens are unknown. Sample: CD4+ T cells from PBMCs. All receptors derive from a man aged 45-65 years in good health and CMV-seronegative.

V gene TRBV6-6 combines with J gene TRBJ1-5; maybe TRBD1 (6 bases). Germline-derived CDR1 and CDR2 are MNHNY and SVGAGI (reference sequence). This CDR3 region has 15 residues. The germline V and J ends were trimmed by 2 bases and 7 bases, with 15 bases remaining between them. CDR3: CASSYGGGAEQPQHF. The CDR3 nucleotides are TGTGCCAGCAGTTACGGAGGGGGGGCAGAGCAGCCCCAGCATTTT.

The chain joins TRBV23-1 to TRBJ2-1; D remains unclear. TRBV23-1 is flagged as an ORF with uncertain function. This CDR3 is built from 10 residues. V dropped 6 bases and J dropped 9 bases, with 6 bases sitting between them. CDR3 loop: CASSYGEQFF. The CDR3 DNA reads TGCGCCAGCAGCTACGGTGAGCAGTTCTTC.

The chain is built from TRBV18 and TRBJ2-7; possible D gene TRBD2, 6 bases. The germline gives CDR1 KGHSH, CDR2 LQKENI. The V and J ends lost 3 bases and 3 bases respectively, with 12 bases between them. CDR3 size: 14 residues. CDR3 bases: TGTGCCAGCTCACCGCCGGGACTCCACTACGAGCAGTACTTC. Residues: CASSPPGLHYEQYF.

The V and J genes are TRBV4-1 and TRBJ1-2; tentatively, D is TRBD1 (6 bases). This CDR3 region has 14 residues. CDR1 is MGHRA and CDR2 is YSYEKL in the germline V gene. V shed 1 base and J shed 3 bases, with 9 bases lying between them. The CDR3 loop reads CASSQADSYYGYTF. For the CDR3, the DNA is TGCGCCAGCAGCCAAGCGGACAGCTACTATGGCTACACCTTC.

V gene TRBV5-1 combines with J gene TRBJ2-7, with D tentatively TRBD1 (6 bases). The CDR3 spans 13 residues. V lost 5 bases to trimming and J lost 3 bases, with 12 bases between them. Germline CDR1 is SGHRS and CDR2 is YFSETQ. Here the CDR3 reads CASSNGDNYEQYF. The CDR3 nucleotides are TGCGCCAGCAGTAACGGGGACAACTACGAGCAGTACTTC.

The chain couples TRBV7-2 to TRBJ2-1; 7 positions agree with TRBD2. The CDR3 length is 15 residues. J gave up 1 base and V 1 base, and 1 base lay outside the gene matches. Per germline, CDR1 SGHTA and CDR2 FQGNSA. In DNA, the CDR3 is TGTGCCAGCAGCTTAGTTAGCGGGTCCTACAATGAGCAGTTCTTC. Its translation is CASSLVSGSYNEQFF.

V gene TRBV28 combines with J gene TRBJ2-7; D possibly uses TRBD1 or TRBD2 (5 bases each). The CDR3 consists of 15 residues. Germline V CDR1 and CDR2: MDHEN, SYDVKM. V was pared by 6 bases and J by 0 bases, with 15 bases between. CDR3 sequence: CASRSGPEDSYEQYF. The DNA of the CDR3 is TGTGCCAGCAGATCGGGACCAGAAGACTCCTACGAGCAGTACTTC.

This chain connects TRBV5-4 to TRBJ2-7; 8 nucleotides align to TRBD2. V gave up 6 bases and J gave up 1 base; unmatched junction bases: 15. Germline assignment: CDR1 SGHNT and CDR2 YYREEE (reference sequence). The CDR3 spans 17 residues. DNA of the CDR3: TGTGCCAGCACCTTTGGAGCGGGAGTTGAGTGTTCCTACGAGCAGTACTTC. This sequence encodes CASTFGAGVECSYEQYF. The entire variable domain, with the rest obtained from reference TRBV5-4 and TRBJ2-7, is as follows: ETGVTQSPTHLIKTRGQQVTLRCSSQSGHNTVSWYQQALGQGPQFIFQYYREEENGRGNFPPRFSGLQFPNYSSELNVNALELDDSALYLCASTFGAGVECSYEQYFGPGTRLTVT.

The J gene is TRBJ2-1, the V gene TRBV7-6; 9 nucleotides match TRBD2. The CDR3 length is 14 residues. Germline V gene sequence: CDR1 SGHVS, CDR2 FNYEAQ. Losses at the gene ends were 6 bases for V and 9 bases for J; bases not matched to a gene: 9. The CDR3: CASREGTSFSEQFF. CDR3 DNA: TGTGCCAGCAGGGAGGGGACTAGCTTCAGTGAGCAGTTCTTC.

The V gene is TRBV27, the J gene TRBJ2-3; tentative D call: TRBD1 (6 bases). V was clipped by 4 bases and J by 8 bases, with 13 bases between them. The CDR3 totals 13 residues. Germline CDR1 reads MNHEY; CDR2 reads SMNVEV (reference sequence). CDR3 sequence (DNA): TGTGCCAGCAGTTCCAGTCTAGGGGGTACGCAGTATTTT. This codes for CASSSSLGGTQYF.

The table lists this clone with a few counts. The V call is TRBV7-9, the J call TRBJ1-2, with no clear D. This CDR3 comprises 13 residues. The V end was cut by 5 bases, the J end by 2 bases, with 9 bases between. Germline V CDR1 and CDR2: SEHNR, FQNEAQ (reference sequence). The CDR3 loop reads CASSPSSNYGYTF. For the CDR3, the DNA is TGTGCCAGCAGCCCTAGCAGCAACTATGGCTACACCTTC.

The CDR3 reads CASSELHSNQPQHF. As DNA, the CDR3 is TGTGCCAGCAGTGAGCTACATAGCAATCAGCCCCAGCATTTT. The chain carries TRBV2 and TRBJ1-5; D is unclear. The CDR3 sequence is 14 residues long. Per the germline V gene, CDR1 is SNHLY and CDR2 is FYNNEI. The ends were cut back, 3 bases at V and 0 bases at J, with 6 bases in the middle.

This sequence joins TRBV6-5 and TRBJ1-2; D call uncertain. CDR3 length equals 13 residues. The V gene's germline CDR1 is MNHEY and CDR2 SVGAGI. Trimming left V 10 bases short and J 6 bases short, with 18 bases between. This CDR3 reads CATIVDGPHGYTF. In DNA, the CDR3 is TGTGCCACCATAGTAGACGGGCCCCATGGCTACACCTTC.

DNA of the CDR3: TGTGCCAGCAGCACCGGGACAGGGGGTACCGAGCAGTACTTC. This translates into CASSTGTGGTEQYF. The chain recombines TRBV7-9 with TRBJ2-7; 11 nucleotides line up with TRBD1. Trimming took 5 bases from V and 6 from J; bases not matched to a gene: 6. CDR1 SEHNR and CDR2 FQNEAQ come from the germline V gene (reference sequence). CDR3 length equals 14 residues.

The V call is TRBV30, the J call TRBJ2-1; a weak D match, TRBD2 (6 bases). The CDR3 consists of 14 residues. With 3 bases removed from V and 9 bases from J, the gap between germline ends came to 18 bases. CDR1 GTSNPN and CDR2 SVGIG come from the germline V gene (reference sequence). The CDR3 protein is CAWSRGSRAGEQFF. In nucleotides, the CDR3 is TGTGCCTGGAGCCGGGGGTCTAGGGCGGGTGAGCAGTTCTTC.

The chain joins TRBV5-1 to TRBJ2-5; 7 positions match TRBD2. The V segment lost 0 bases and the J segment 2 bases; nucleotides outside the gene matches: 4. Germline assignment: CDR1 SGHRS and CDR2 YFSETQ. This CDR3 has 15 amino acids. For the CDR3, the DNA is TGCGCCAGCAGCTTGGTCGGGGGGAGTCAAGAGACCCAGTACTTC. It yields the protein CASSLVGGSQETQYF. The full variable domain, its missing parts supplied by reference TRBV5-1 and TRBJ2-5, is KAGVTQTPRYLIKTRGQQVTLSCSPISGHRSVSWYQQTPGQGLQFLFEYFSETQRNKGNFPGRFSGRQFSNSRSEMNVSTLELGDSALYLCASSLVGGSQETQYFGPGTRLLVL.

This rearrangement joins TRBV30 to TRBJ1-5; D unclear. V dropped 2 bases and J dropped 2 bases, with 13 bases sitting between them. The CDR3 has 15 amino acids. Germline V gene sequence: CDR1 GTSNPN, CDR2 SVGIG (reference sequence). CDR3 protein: CAWSLPIGGNQPQHF. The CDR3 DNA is TGTGCCTGGAGTTTACCCATCGGCGGCAATCAGCCCCAGCATTTT.

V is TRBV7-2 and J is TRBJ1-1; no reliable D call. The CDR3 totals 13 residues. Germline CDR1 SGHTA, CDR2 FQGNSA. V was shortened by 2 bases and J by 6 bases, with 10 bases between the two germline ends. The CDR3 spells CASSLMHGAEAFF. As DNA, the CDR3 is TGTGCCAGCAGCTTAATGCACGGTGCTGAAGCTTTCTTT.

CDR3 nucleotide sequence: TGTGCCAGCAGCTTTGACCGGGCCCGGGGGACTAATGAGCAGTACTTC. Its translation: CASSFDRARGTNEQYF. V and J are TRBV7-6 and TRBJ2-7; 7 bases align to TRBD2. The CDR3 contains 16 residues. Per germline, CDR1 SGHVS and CDR2 FNYEAQ. Trimming took 3 bases from V and 7 from J; bases not matched to a gene: 15.

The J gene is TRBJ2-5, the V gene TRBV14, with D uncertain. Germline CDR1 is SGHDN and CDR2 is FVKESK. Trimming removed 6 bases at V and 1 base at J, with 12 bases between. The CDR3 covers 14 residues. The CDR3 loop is CASRSSSFQETQYF. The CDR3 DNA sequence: TGTGCCAGCAGATCTTCCAGCTTCCAAGAGACCCAGTACTTC.

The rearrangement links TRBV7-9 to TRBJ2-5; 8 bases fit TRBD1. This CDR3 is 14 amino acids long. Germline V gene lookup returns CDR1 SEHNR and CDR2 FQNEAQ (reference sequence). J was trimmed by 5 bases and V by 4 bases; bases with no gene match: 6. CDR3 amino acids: CASSSPRGLETQYF. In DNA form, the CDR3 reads TGTGCCAGCAGCTCCCCCAGGGGGCTGGAGACCCAGTACTTC.